The 17 T cell receptor beta chains listed next were all sequenced from one sample in a study of T cell responses to AZD1222 COVID-19 vaccine. TCRdb's copy holds only in-frame clones and misses some; the assay was immunoSEQ multiplex PCR. Of about 84,000 clones in the sample, 70% to 90% were seen once. Sequenced material: peripheral blood, taken on day 0 of AZD1222 vaccination. Receptor source: an adult in good health.

This clone was counted between two and nine times. The chain combines TRBV27 with TRBJ1-2; D is unresolved. The CDR3 length is 13 residues. The germline V and J ends were trimmed by 7 bases and 0 bases, with 9 bases remaining between them. From germline, CDR1 is MNHEY and CDR2 SMNVEV (reference sequence). The CDR3 bases are TGTGCCAGCATGGGCCCAGCTAACTATGGCTACACCTTC. Translated: CASMGPANYGYTF.

The chain combines TRBV7-6 with TRBJ2-2, with TRBD2 matching 8 bases. After removal of 3 bases from V and 0 bases from J, the junction contained 3 bases not matched to a gene. The germline gives CDR1 SGHVS, CDR2 FNYEAQ. The CDR3 is made up of 16 amino acids. The DNA for the CDR3 is TGTGCCAGCAGCTTTGGGGGACTAGCGAACACCGGGGAGCTGTTTTTT. Protein product: CASSFGGLANTGELFF.

The rearrangement links TRBV6-5 to TRBJ2-7, with 7 nucleotides matching TRBD2. This CDR3 is 14 amino acids long. The V segment lost 0 bases and the J segment 2 bases; nucleotides outside the gene matches: 1. Germline V gene data show CDR1 as MNHEY and CDR2 as SVGAGI. Here the CDR3 DNA reads TGTGCCAGCAGTTACTCGGGAGGGCCCTACGAGCAGTACTTC. This sequence encodes CASSYSGGPYEQYF.

J is TRBJ2-7 and V is TRBV7-3; D is unclear. In germline, CDR1 is SGHTA, CDR2 FQGTGA. The CDR3 extends over 15 amino acids. The ends were cut back, 2 bases at V and 0 bases at J, with 11 bases in the middle. In DNA form, the CDR3 reads TGTGCCAGCAGCTTAGAACCAGCGAGCTCCTACGAGCAGTACTTC. Its protein product is CASSLEPASSYEQYF.

This chain uses TRBV6-5 with TRBJ2-7; TRBD1 aligns across 11 bases. The CDR3 covers 16 residues. V shed 1 base, J shed 7 bases, and the junction held 9 bases outside the gene matches. Germline-derived CDR1 and CDR2 are MNHEY and SVGAGI. The CDR3 loop is CASSYFGQGAGGEQYF. The CDR3 region has the DNA TGTGCCAGCAGTTACTTTGGACAGGGGGCAGGTGGAGAGCAGTACTTC.

The chain recombines TRBV7-9 with TRBJ1-1; D gene uncertain. The CDR3 has 13 residues. The ends were cut back, 3 bases at V and 4 bases at J, with 9 bases in the middle. Germline CDR1 and CDR2: SEHNR and FQNEAQ (reference sequence). The CDR3 coding sequence is TGTGCCAGCAGCTTTACACGAGGCACTGAAGCTTTCTTT. Its translation: CASSFTRGTEAFF.

The chain couples TRBV12-5 to TRBJ1-4; D perhaps matches TRBD1 (5 bases). V lost 1 base, J lost 3 bases, and 6 bases lay in between. Germline CDR1 reads LGHNT; CDR2 reads FRNRAP. There are 14 residues in the CDR3. CDR3 protein: CASGLGGANEKLFF. The DNA of the CDR3 is TGTGCTAGTGGTTTGGGAGGGGCTAATGAAAAACTGTTTTTT.

The J gene is TRBJ1-2, the V gene TRBV7-9, with D perhaps TRBD1 (5 bases). CDR1 and CDR2 from the germline V gene are SEHNR and FQNEAQ (reference sequence). The V end lost 3 bases, the J end lost 5 bases, and 13 bases lay between the germline ends. This CDR3 is 14 amino acids long. The CDR3 loop is CASSFDEGIYGYTF. For the CDR3, the DNA is TGTGCCAGCAGCTTCGACGAGGGGATATATGGCTACACCTTC.

V and J are TRBV19 and TRBJ2-7, with 8 nucleotides matching TRBD1. Germline-derived CDR1 and CDR2 are LNHDA and SQIVND (reference sequence). The CDR3 is 14 amino acids. Trimming removed 5 bases from V and 3 bases from J; junction bases left unmatched: 6. This CDR3 reads CASSLGQAIYEQYF. As DNA, the CDR3 is TGTGCCAGTAGTTTGGGACAGGCGATCTACGAGCAGTACTTC.

This chain uses TRBV7-6 with TRBJ2-7, with 8 bases aligning to TRBD2. Germline-derived CDR1 and CDR2 are SGHVS and FNYEAQ. CDR3 size: 14 residues. J gave up 2 bases and V 5 bases, and 5 bases lay outside the gene matches. CDR3 nucleotides: TGTGCCAGCAGCAAGGGACTAGATCCCTACGAGCAGTACTTC. It yields the protein CASSKGLDPYEQYF.

V and J are TRBV4-1 and TRBJ2-1; 9 nucleotides agree with TRBD2. Germline assignment: CDR1 MGHRA and CDR2 YSYEKL. This CDR3 region has 16 residues. The junction had 12 bases not matched to a gene; V was cut back by 2 bases and J by 10 bases. CDR3 residues: CASSQSSRREGREQFF. DNA of the CDR3: TGCGCCAGCAGCCAATCGAGTAGGCGGGAGGGCCGGGAGCAGTTCTTC.

The rearrangement uses TRBV6-5 and TRBJ1-6; D is uncertain. Per the germline V gene, CDR1 is MNHEY and CDR2 is SVGAGI. The CDR3 length is 15 residues. V lost 2 bases and J 7 bases, leaving 12 bases between the germline ends. The CDR3 DNA follows: TGTGCCAGCAGTTACGATAGCAAGGCCAATTCACCCCTCCACTTT. This codes for CASSYDSKANSPLHF.

V gene TRBV5-1 combines with J gene TRBJ2-1; the match to TRBD2 covers 14 bases. This CDR3 spans 15 amino acids. V gave up 6 bases and J gave up 5 bases; unmatched junction bases: 4. CDR1 is SGHRS and CDR2 is YFSETQ in the germline V gene. Here the CDR3 DNA reads TGCGCCAGCAAGGGACTAGCGGGAGAGGACAATGAGCAGTTCTTC. Translation gives CASKGLAGEDNEQFF.

This chain joins TRBV30 and TRBJ1-3, with D unresolved. Between the trimmed V and J ends, which lost 4 bases and 4 bases, there was a span of 8 bases. Germline loops: CDR1 GTSNPN, CDR2 SVGIG (reference sequence). There are 12 residues in the CDR3. The CDR3: CAWIGSGNTIYF. CDR3 DNA: TGTGCCTGGATTGGCAGCGGAAACACCATATATTTT. The variable domain in full, completed from reference TRBV30 and TRBJ1-3, reads SQTIHQWPATLVQPVGSPLSLECTVEGTSNPNLYWYRQAAGRGLQLLFYSVGIGQISSEVPQNLSASRPQDRQFILSSKKLLLSDSGFYLCAWIGSGNTIYFGEGSWLTVV.

This sequence joins TRBV6-5 and TRBJ2-1; TRBD1 agrees at 9 bases. The germline V gene has CDR1 MNHEY and CDR2 SVGAGI. V was clipped by 6 bases and J by 5 bases; unmatched bases: 5. The CDR3 length is 14 residues. The CDR3 DNA reads TGTGCCAGCAGGCCGGACAGGGGAGACAATGAGCAGTTCTTC. Its protein product is CASRPDRGDNEQFF.

V and J are TRBV19 and TRBJ2-7; TRBD2 matches at 8 bases. This CDR3 comprises 16 residues. Trimming took 4 bases from V and 3 from J; bases not matched to a gene: 11. Germline V CDR1 and CDR2: LNHDA, SQIVND (reference sequence). The CDR3 nucleotides read TGTGCCAGTAGTACCCTCCCTAAGGCGGGAGGCTACGAGCAGTACTTC. This gives the protein CASSTLPKAGGYEQYF.

J is TRBJ1-5 and V is TRBV18; TRBD1 is a possible D gene (5 bases). The CDR3 is 16 amino acids. V lost 3 bases, J lost 0 bases, and 12 bases lay in between. Germline CDR1 is KGHSH and CDR2 is LQKENI. The CDR3 spells CASSPSGGISNQPQHF. CDR3 nucleotides: TGTGCCAGCTCACCCTCCGGGGGAATTAGCAATCAGCCCCAGCATTTT.